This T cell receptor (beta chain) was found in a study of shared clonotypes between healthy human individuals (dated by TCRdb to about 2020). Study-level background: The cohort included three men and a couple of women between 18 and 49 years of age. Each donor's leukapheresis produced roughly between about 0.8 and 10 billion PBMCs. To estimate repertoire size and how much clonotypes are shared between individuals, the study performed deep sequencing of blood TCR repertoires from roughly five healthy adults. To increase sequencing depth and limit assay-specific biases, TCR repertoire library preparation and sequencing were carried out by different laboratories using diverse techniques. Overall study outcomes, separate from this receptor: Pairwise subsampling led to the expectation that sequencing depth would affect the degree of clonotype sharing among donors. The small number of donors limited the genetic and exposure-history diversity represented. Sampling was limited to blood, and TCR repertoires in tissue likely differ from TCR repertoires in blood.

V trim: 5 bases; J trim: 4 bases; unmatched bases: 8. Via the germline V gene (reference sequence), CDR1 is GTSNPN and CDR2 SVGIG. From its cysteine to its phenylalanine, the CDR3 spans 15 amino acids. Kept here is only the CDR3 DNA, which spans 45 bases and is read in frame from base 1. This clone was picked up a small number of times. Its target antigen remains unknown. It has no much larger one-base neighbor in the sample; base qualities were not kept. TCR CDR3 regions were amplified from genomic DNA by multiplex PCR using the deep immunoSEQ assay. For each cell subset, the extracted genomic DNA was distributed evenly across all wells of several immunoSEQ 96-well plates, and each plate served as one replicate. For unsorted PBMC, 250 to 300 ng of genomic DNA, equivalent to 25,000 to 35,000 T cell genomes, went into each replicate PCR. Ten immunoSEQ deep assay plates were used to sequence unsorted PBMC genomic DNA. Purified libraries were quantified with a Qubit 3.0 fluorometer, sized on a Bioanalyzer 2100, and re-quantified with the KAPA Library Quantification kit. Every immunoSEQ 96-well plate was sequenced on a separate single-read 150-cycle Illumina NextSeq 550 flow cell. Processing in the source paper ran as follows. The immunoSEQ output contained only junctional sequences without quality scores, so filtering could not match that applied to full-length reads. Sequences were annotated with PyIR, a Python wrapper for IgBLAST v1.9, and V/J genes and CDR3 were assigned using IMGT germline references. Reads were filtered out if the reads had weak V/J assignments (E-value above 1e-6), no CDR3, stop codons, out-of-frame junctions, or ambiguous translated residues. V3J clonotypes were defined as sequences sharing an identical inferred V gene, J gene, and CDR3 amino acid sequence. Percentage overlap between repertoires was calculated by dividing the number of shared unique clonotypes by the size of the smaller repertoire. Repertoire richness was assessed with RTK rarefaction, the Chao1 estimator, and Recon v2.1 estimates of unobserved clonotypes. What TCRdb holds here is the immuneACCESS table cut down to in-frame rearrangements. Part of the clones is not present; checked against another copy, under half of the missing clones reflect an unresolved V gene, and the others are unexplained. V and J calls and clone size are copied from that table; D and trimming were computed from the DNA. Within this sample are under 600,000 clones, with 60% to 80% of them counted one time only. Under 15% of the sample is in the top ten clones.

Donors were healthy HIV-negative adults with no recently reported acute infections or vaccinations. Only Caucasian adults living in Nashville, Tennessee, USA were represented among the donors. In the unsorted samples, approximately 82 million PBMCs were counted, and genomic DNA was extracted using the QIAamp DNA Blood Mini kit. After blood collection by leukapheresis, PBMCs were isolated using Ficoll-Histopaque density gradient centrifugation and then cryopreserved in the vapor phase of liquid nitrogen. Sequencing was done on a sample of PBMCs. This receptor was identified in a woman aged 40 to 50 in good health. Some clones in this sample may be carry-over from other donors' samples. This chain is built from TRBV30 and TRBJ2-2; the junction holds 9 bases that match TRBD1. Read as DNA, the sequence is TGTGCCTGGGCGTACCGGGACAGGGTCACCGGGGAGCTGTTTTTT. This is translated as CAWAYRDRVTGELFF. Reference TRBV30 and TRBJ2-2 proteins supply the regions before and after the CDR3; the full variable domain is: SQTIHQWPATLVQPVGSPLSLECTVEGTSNPNLYWYRQAAGRGLQLLFYSVGIGQISSEVPQNLSASRPQDRQFILSSKKLLLSDSGFYLCAWAYRDRVTGELFFGEGSRLTVL.